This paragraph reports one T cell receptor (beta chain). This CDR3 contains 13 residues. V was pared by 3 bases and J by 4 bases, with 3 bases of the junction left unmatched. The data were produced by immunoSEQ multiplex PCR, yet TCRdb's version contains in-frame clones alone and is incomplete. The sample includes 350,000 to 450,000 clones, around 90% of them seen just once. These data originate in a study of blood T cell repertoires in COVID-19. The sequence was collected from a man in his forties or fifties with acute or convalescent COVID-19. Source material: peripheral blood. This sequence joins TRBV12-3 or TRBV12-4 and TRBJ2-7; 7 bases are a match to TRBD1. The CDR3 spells CASSLGQLYEQYF. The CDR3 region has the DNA TGTGCCAGCAGTTTGGGACAGCTATACGAGCAGTACTTC.